The 2 T cell receptor beta chains in this list originate from one sample, sequenced in a study of metastatic and nonmetastatic thyroid tumors. Patients had received no treatment of any kind before thyroid surgery. TCRdb re-analyzed the PCR reads through MiXCR. The sample holds around 23,000 clones; roughly a quarter are singletons and the top ten take roughly 18%. Sequencing was performed on blood. The receptor source for this set is a male donor with papillary thyroid cancer or a benign thyroid nodule (not recorded which). Some clones in this sample may be carry-over from other donors' samples.

This clone qualifies as medium-sized. The V call is TRBV5-1, the J call TRBJ2-7; D not resolved. V lost 3 bases, J lost 7 bases, and 11 bases lay in between. CDR3 length: 12 amino acids. Germline V gene lookup returns CDR1 SGHRS and CDR2 YFSETQ. The CDR3 DNA reads as TGCGCCAGCAGCTCCGGACCGCGGGAGCAGTACTTC. Its translation: CASSSGPREQYF.

This clone was seen more than once but under ten times. The J gene is TRBJ2-6, the V gene TRBV6-1; a weak D match, TRBD2 (6 bases). V was trimmed by 1 base and J by 0 bases, leaving 13 bases between them. This CDR3 spans 18 amino acids. Germline CDR1 is MNHNS and CDR2 is SASEGT. The DNA for the CDR3 is TGTGCCAGCAGTGAAGAGGACGGAGGGATCTCTGGGGCCAACGTCCTGACTTTC. It translates to CASSEEDGGISGANVLTF.